Given below is one TCR beta chain in context. This sample was included in a study of shared clonotypes between healthy human individuals. Germline CDR1 and CDR2: SGHRS and YFSETQ. The CDR3 totals 15 residues. With V trimmed by 0 bases and J by 2 bases, 4 bases remained unmatched. The method was immunoSEQ multiplex PCR; TCRdb's version includes in-frame clones alone and lacks a portion of them. This sample has some 2.4 million clones; 80% to 95% occur once, and the top ten carry 0.35% to 0.45%. The rearrangement joins TRBV5-1 to TRBJ2-5, with TRBD1 matching 7 bases. Sequenced sample: naive CD4+ T cells from PBMCs. The subset was: CD45RA+ positively selected. The receptor was isolated from a man aged 18 to 30 in good health. Some clones in this sample may be carry-over from other donors' samples. The DNA for the CDR3 is TGCGCCAGCAGCTTGGGCCAGGGACAGCAAGAGACCCAGTACTTC. It specifies CASSLGQGQQETQYF.